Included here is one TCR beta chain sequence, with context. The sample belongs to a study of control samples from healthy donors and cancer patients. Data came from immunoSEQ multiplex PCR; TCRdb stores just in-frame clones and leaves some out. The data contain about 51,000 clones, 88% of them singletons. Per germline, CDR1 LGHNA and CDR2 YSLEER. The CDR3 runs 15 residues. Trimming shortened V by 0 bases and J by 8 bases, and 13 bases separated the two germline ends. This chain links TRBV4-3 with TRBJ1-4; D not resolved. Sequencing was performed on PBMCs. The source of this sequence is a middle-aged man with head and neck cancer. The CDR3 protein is CASSQDTAEGEKLFF. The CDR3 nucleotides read TGCGCCAGCAGCCAAGATACGGCAGAGGGAGAAAAACTGTTTTTT.